The 3 T cell receptor beta chains reported below all come from one sample, sequenced in a study of CD8 T cells in Susac syndrome. Reverse transcription used roughly 0.45 to 1 ug RNA and random hexamers. MiXCR, applied by TCRdb to the immunoSEQ multiplex PCR reads, yields one record per CDR3 protein. The profile covers some 150,000 distinct CDR3 sequences, with roughly 94% appearing a single time and over 0.25% taken by the ten largest. The sample taken for sequencing was CD8+ T cells from PBMCs. The receptors were gathered from a human donor in good health.

This clonotype was seen just once. The chain carries TRBV15 and TRBJ1-1; D is unresolved. V lost 4 bases and J lost 3, with 6 bases in between. Germline V gives CDR1 LNHNV, CDR2 YYDKDF (reference sequence). The CDR3 extends over 12 amino acids. The CDR3 DNA sequence: TGTGCCACCAGCAACGTCCACACTGAAGCTTTCTTT. Protein sequence: CATSNVHTEAFF.

The CDR3 region is CASSYSIGSSSNQPQHF. The CDR3, as DNA: TGTGCCAGCAGTTACTCGATTGGTTCATCTAGCAATCAGCCCCAGCATTTT. The chain combines TRBV6-2 or TRBV6-3 with TRBJ1-5; D unclear. The CDR3 length is 17 residues. Trimming pared 0 bases from V and 0 bases from J, leaving 12 bases between. Germline V gene data show CDR1 as MNHEY and CDR2 as SVGEGT.

V gene TRBV28 combines with J gene TRBJ1-1; TRBD1 aligns across 7 bases. Losses at the gene ends were 5 bases for V and 5 bases for J; bases not matched to a gene: 5. The CDR3 loop spans 13 amino acids. Germline CDR1 reads MDHEN; CDR2 reads SYDVKM. The CDR3 loop is CASSLRDSTEAFF. In DNA form, the CDR3 reads TGTGCCAGCAGTCTAAGGGACAGTACTGAAGCTTTCTTT.